The rows below give T cell receptor beta chains drawn from one sample of a study of blood T cell repertoires in COVID-19. Here immunoSEQ multiplex PCR was the method, and the copy in TCRdb shows in-frame clones only, minus some. The sample shows 150,000 to 190,000 clones, 70% to 90% of them seen only once. Sample: peripheral blood. The receptor set was obtained from a woman aged 55-70 years with COVID-19, enrolled during active disease. The conserved cysteine and the conserved F or W are not part of the CDR3 here. Fields, in order: V gene, J gene, CDR3 protein.

V: TRBV27
J: TRBJ1-3
CDR3: ASRTGGASGNTIY

V: TRBV5-5
J: TRBJ2-5
CDR3: ASSLEAGGVSETQY

V: TRBV25-1
J: TRBJ2-1
CDR3: ASSESSFNEQF

V: TRBV5-1
J: TRBJ1-2
CDR3: ASSLGGQGGYGYT

V: TRBV15
J: TRBJ1-4
CDR3: ATSRARDATNEKLF

V: TRBV13
J: TRBJ1-2
CDR3: ASSRGSGQGNGYGYT

V: TRBV27
J: TRBJ2-7
CDR3: ASRQGYEQY

V: TRBV6-5
J: TRBJ1-2
CDR3: ASTRDSDYGYT

V: TRBV5-1
J: TRBJ1-1
CDR3: ASSLDGWNTEAF

V: TRBV2
J: TRBJ2-1
CDR3: ASSWTSGREDEQF

V: TRBV9
J: TRBJ2-7
CDR3: ASSPVAVSSYEQY

V: TRBV19
J: TRBJ1-6
CDR3: ASSRDTSGSPLH

V: TRBV9
J: TRBJ1-1
CDR3: ASSTTTWNTEAF

V: TRBV15
J: TRBJ2-7
CDR3: ATSRRQGQGIHEQY

V: TRBV5-4
J: TRBJ1-5
CDR3: ASSLGGHDQPQH

V: TRBV6-2/TRBV6-3
J: TRBJ2-2
CDR3: ASSYSKAGTGELF

V: TRBV9
J: TRBJ2-1
CDR3: ASSPQGLAGEYNEQF

V: TRBV11-2
J: TRBJ1-3
CDR3: ASSLMQGNTIY

V: TRBV7-2
J: TRBJ2-5
CDR3: ASTLNRGQQETQY

V: TRBV24-1
J: TRBJ2-5
CDR3: ATSDVRGEETQY

V: TRBV5-6
J: TRBJ2-7
CDR3: ASSQWWSGFYEQY

V: TRBV19
J: TRBJ1-3
CDR3: ASSAARGLGNTIY

V: TRBV4-1
J: TRBJ2-7
CDR3: ASSILRGASYEQY

V: TRBV18
J: TRBJ2-3
CDR3: ASSLPGQGGTDTQY

V: TRBV2
J: TRBJ2-1
CDR3: ASSEGLAGIYNEQF

V: TRBV5-1
J: TRBJ1-5
CDR3: ASSLGTGGQPQH

V: TRBV29-1
J: TRBJ2-2
CDR3: SVETNRAGELF

V: TRBV7-2
J: TRBJ2-3
CDR3: ASSLALRRGGLRDTQY

V: TRBV5-5
J: TRBJ1-2
CDR3: ASSPYTGPNYGYT

V: TRBV29-1
J: TRBJ1-2
CDR3: SVDQGSFYGYT

V: TRBV24-1
J: TRBJ2-1
CDR3: ATSQGGLAVYNEQF

V: TRBV5-5
J: TRBJ2-2
CDR3: ASSLWGAGELF

V: TRBV5-1
J: TRBJ2-7
CDR3: ASSLDRTSYEQY

V: TRBV3-1/TRBV3-2
J: TRBJ2-1
CDR3: ASSQQLGSNEQF

V: TRBV5-8
J: TRBJ1-6
CDR3: ASSTGQGAISPLH

V: TRBV7-2
J: TRBJ2-7
CDR3: ASSLVASGSLLYEQY

V: TRBV29-1
J: TRBJ2-2
CDR3: SVLRDSSNTGELF

V: TRBV7-3
J: TRBJ2-5
CDR3: ASSLKGRASGPQETQY

V: TRBV5-1
J: TRBJ1-2
CDR3: ASSRDGTGRGYT

V: TRBV6-5
J: TRBJ1-5
CDR3: ASSRDRAQPQH